This TCR beta chain was captured by sequencing in a study of T cell responses to AZD1222 COVID-19 vaccine. Assay: immunoSEQ multiplex PCR; the TCRdb copy retains only in-frame clones and omits some. The sample includes 99,000 or so clones, around nine tenths of them seen just once. Germline CDR1 and CDR2: SQVTM and ANQGSEA. CDR3 size: 16 residues. Trimming took off 3 bases at V and 2 bases at J, with 19 bases between the two ends. Sequences were derived from peripheral blood, sampled on day 0 of AZD1222 vaccination. The source of this sequence is an adult in good health. The rearrangement links TRBV29-1 to TRBJ1-2, with D possibly matching TRBD1 (5 bases). The CDR3 protein is CSVEGLSMDGNYGYTF. DNA for the CDR3: TGCAGCGTTGAGGGACTTTCCATGGACGGGAACTATGGCTACACCTTC.